This is a list of T cell receptor beta chains from one sample in a study of CD8+ T cells in alopecia areata. Only in-frame clones appear in the TCRdb table, and some are missing; sequencing was by immunoSEQ multiplex PCR. Among 150,000 or so clones listed, 47% were seen once. Sample: CD4+ T cells sorted from blood. These receptors were taken from a human donor with alopecia areata. Both conserved end residues are part of each CDR3. D genes are given only for firm matches. The size of a clone is reported for some rows only, either as once, few or many, or as a class for expanded clones.

v_call	j_call	d_call	clone_size	cdr3_aa	cdr3_nt
TRBV5-1	TRBJ2-5	TRBD2	.	CASSSGTRGETQYF	TGCGCCAGCAGCTCCGGGACTAGAGGAGAGACCCAGTACTTC
TRBV29-1	TRBJ2-6	.	.	CSVEDRTVPGANVLTF	TGCAGCGTTGAAGATCGGACGGTCCCTGGGGCCAACGTCCTGACTTTC
TRBV6-1	TRBJ2-1	.	.	CASSAREVHNEQFF	TGTGCCAGCAGTGCCAGGGAGGTACACAATGAGCAGTTCTTC
TRBV30	TRBJ1-2	TRBD1	.	CAWSMDRDHGYTF	TGTGCCTGGAGTATGGACAGGGACCATGGCTACACCTTC
TRBV7-9	TRBJ1-1	.	.	CASSGIRDGNTEAFF	TGTGCCAGCAGCGGAATCCGGGACGGGAACACTGAAGCTTTCTTT
TRBV5-1	TRBJ2-5	TRBD2	.	CASELAGKQETQYF	TGCGCCAGCGAACTAGCGGGGAAACAAGAGACCCAGTACTTC
TRBV7-2	TRBJ2-7	TRBD2	.	CASSNPGLAQYEQYF	TGTGCCAGCAGCAACCCGGGACTAGCGCAGTACGAGCAGTACTTC
TRBV6-5	TRBJ2-3	.	.	CASSYSRDTQYF	TGTGCCAGCAGTTACTCGAGAGATACGCAGTATTTT
TRBV11-2	TRBJ2-3	.	.	CASSLGLVDTQYF	TGTGCCAGCAGCTTGGGCCTAGTTGATACGCAGTATTTT
TRBV29-1	TRBJ2-3	.	few	CSVPGPTSGTDTQYF	TGCAGCGTCCCGGGACCGACATCGGGCACAGATACGCAGTATTTT
TRBV30	TRBJ1-5	.	.	CAWGRGDQPQHF	TGTGCCTGGGGGCGCGGGGATCAGCCCCAGCATTTT
TRBV5-1	TRBJ2-5	.	.	CASSLAIVADNQETQYF	TGCGCCAGCAGCTTGGCCATAGTAGCGGACAACCAAGAGACCCAGTACTTC
TRBV5-1	TRBJ1-3	TRBD1	.	CASSPRDRGNTIYF	TGCGCCAGCAGCCCAAGGGACAGGGGAAACACCATATATTTT
TRBV29-1	TRBJ2-1	TRBD1	few	CSVVHHGTGVTREQFF	TGCAGCGTGGTACACCACGGGACAGGGGTCACCCGGGAGCAGTTCTTC
TRBV29-1	TRBJ1-3	.	.	CSVLGGGGSGNTIYF	TGCAGCGTTTTAGGCGGCGGCGGGTCTGGAAACACCATATATTTT
TRBV7-2	TRBJ2-7	.	few	CASSLGRGSYEQYF	TGTGCCAGCAGCTTAGGTCGGGGATCCTACGAGCAGTACTTC
TRBV19	TRBJ2-6	.	.	CASHLSGANVLTF	TGTGCCAGCCACCTCTCTGGGGCCAACGTCCTGACTTTC
TRBV29-1	TRBJ2-5	.	.	CSVSPGGVAQYF	TGCAGCGTTTCCCCCGGCGGAGTGGCCCAGTACTTC
TRBV5-1	TRBJ2-7	.	few	CASSFSPGMSYEQYF	TGCGCCAGCAGCTTCTCGCCAGGAATGAGCTACGAGCAGTACTTC
TRBV7-9	TRBJ2-1	.	few	CATGSGEQFF	TGTGCCACCGGCTCCGGTGAGCAGTTCTTC